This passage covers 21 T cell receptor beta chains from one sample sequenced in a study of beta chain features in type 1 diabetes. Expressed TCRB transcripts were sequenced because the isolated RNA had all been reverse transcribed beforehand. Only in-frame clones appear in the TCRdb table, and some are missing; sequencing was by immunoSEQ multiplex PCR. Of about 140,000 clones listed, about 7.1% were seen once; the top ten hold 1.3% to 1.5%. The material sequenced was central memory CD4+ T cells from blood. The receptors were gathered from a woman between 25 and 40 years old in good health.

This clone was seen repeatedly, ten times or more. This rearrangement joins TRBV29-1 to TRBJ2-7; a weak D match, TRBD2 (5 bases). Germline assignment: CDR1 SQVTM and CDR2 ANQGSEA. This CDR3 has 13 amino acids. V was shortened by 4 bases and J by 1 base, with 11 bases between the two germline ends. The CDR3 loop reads CSVAGVQSYEQYF. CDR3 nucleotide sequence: TGCAGCGTTGCCGGGGTCCAATCCTACGAGCAGTACTTC.

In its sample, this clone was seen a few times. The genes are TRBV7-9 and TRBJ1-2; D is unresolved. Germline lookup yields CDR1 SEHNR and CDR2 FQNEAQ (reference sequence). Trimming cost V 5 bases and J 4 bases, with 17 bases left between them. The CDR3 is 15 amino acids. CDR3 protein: CASSLSGTRSYGYTF. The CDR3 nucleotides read TGTGCCAGCAGCCTCTCGGGTACGCGGAGCTATGGCTACACCTTC.

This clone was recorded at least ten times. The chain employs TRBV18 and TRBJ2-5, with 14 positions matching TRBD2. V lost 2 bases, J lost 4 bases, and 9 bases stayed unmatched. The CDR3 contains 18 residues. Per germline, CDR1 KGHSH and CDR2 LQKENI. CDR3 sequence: CASSPTMTSGRAPETQYF. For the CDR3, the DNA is TGTGCCAGCTCACCAACAATGACTAGCGGGAGGGCCCCAGAGACCCAGTACTTC.

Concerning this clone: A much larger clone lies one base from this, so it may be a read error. The CDR3 region is CASSPKGSTDTQYF. The CDR3 nucleotides are TGTGCCAGCAGCCCGAAGGGGAGCACAGATACGCAGTATTTT. The chain combines TRBV9 with TRBJ2-3, with D tentatively TRBD1 (5 bases). Germline V lookup: CDR1 SGDLS, CDR2 YYNGEE. The V end was cut by 4 bases, the J end by 0 bases, with 9 bases between. The CDR3 is made up of 14 amino acids.

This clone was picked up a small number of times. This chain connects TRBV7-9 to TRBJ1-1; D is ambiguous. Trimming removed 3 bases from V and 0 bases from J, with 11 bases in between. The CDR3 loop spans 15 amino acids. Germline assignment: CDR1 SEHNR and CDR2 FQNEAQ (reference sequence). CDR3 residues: CASSFPLALNTEAFF. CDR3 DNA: TGTGCCAGCAGCTTCCCGCTGGCTCTGAACACTGAAGCTTTCTTT.

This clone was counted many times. CDR3: CASRPDGVSNTGELFF. The CDR3 nucleotides are TGTGCCAGCAGGCCGGACGGGGTCTCGAACACCGGGGAGCTGTTTTTT. The J gene is TRBJ2-2, the V gene TRBV7-2; maybe TRBD2 (5 bases). V was shortened by 6 bases and J by 0 bases, with 14 bases between the two germline ends. The CDR3 has 16 residues. Looked up from germline, CDR1 is SGHTA and CDR2 is FQGNSA.

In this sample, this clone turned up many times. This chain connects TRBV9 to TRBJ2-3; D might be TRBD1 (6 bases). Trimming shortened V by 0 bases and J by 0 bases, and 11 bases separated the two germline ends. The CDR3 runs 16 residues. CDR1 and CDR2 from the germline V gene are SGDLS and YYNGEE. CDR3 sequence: CASSVGEGQSTDTQYF. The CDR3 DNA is TGTGCCAGCAGCGTAGGAGAGGGACAAAGCACAGATACGCAGTATTTT.

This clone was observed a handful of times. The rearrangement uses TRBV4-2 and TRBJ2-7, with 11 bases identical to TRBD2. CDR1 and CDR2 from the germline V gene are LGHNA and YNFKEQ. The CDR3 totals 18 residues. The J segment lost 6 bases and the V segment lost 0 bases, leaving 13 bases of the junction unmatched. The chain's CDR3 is CASSQEISGRARQSEQYF. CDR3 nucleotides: TGTGCCAGCAGCCAAGAGATTAGCGGGAGGGCCCGTCAGTCCGAGCAGTACTTC.

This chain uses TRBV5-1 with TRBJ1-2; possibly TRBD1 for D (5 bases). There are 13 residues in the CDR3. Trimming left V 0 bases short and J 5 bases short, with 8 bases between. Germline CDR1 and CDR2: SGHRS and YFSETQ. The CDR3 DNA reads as TGCGCCAGCAGCTTGGGCAGGGAATATGGCTACACCTTC. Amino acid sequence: CASSLGREYGYTF.

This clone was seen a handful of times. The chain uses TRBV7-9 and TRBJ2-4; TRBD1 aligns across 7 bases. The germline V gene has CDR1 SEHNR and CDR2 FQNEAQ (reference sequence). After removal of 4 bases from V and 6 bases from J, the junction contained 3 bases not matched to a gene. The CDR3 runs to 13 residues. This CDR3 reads CASSYRQGNIQYF. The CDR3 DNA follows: TGTGCCAGCAGCTACCGACAGGGAAACATTCAGTACTTC.

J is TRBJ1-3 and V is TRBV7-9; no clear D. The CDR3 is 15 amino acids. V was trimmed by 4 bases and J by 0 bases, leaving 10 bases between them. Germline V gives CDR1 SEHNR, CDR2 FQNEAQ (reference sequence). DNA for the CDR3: TGTGCCAGCAGCTACCCAGTAGCCTCTGGAAACACCATATATTTT. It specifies CASSYPVASGNTIYF. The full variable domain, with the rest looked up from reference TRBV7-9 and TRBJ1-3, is DTGVSQNPRHKITKRGQNVTFRCDPISEHNRLYWYRQTLGQGPEFLTYFQNEAQLEKSRLLSDRFSAERPKGSFSTLEIQRTEQGDSAMYLCASSYPVASGNTIYFGEGSWLTVV.

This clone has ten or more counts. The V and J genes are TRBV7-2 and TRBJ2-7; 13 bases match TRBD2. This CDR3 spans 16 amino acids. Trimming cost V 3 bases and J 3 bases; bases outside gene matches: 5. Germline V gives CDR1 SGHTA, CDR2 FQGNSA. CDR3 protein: CASSFAGTSGNYEQYF. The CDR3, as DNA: TGTGCCAGCAGCTTCGCCGGGACTAGCGGGAACTACGAGCAGTACTTC.

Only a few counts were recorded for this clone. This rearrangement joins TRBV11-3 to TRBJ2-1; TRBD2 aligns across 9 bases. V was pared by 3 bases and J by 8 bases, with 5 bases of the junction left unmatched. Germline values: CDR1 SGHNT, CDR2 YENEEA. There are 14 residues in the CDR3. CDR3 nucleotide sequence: TGTGCCAGCAGCTTTGGCGGGAGGGGGGATGAGCAGTTCTTC. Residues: CASSFGGRGDEQFF.

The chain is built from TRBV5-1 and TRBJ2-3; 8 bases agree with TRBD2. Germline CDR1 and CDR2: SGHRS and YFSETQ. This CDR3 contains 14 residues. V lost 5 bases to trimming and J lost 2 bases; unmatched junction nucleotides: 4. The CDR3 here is CASRSGGATDTQYF. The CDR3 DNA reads TGCGCCAGCAGGTCGGGGGGGGCCACAGATACGCAGTATTTT.

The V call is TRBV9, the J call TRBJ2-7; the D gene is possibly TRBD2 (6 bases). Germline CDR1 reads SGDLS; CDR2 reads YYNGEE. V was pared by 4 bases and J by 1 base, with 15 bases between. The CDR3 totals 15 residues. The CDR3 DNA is TGTGCCAGCAGCCCCCACCTACGGGGGTCCTACGAGCAGTACTTC. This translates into CASSPHLRGSYEQYF.

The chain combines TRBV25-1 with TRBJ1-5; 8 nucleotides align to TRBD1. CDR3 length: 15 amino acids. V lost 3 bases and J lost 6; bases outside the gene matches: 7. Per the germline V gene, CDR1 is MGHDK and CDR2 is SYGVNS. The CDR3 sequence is CASSDQGAPGQPQHF. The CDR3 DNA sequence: TGTGCCAGCAGTGATCAGGGGGCGCCAGGTCAGCCCCAGCATTTT.

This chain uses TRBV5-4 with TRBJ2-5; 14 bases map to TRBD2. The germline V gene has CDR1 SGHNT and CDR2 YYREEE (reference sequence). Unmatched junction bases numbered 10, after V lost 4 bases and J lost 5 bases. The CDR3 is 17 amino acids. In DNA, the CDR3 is TGTGCCAGCAGCCTAAGACTAGCGGGAGGGCCTGGGGAGACCCAGTACTTC. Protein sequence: CASSLRLAGGPGETQYF.

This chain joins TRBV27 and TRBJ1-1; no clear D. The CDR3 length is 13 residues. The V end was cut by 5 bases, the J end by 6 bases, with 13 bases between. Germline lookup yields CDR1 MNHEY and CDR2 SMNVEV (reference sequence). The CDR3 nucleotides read TGTGCCAGCAGTCCCCGTCGGTTGTCTGAAGCTTTCTTT. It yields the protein CASSPRRLSEAFF.

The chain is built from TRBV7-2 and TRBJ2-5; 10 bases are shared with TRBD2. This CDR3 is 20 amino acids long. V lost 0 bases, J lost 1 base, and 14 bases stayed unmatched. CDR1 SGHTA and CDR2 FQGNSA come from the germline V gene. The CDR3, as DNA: TGTGCCAGCAGCTTAGCGCGGGGTAGCGGGAGGCCCCCCGTCCAAGAGACCCAGTACTTC. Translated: CASSLARGSGRPPVQETQYF.

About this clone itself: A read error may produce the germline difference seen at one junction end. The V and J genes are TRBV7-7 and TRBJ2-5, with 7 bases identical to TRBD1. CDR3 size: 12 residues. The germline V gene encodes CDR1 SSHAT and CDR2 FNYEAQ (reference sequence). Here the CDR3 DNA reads TGTGCTAGCAGCTTAGAGAGGGGGCCCCAGTACTTC. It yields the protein CASSLERGPQYF.

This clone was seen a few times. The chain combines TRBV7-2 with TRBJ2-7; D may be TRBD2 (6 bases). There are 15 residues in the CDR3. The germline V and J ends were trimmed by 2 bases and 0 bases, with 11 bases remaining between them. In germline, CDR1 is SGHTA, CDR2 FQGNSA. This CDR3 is CASSLSGLSSYEQYF. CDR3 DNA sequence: TGTGCCAGCAGCTTATCGGGACTTAGCTCCTACGAGCAGTACTTC.